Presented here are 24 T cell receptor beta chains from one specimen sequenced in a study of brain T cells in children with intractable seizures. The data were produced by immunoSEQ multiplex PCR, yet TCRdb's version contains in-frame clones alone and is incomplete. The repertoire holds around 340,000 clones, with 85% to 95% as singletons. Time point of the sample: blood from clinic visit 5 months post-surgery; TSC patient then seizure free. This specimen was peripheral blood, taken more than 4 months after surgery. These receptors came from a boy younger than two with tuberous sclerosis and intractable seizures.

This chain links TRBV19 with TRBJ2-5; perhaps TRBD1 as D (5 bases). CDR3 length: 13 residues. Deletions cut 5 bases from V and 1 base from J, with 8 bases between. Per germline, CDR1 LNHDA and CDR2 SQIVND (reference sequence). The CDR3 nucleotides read TGTGCCAGTAGTGACAGCAGCCAAGAGACCCAGTACTTC. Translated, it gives CASSDSSQETQYF.

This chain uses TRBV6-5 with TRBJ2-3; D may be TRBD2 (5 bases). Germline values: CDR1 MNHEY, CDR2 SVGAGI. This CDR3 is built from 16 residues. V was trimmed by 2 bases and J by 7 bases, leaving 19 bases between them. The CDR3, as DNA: TGTGCCAGCAGTTACGATACCTCACGGGGTCAGAATACGCAGTATTTT. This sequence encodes CASSYDTSRGQNTQYF.

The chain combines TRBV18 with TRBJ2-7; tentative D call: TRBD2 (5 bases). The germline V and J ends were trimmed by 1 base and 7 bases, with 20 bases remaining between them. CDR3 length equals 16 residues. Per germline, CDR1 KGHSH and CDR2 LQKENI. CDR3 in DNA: TGTGCCAGCTCACCACGTAGTGAGACGCGGGTGGGGGAGCAGTACTTC. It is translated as CASSPRSETRVGEQYF.

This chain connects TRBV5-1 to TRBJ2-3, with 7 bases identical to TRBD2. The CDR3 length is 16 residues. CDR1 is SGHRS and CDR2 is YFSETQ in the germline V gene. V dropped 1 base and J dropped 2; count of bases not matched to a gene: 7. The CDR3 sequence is CASSLRSGRTTDTQYF. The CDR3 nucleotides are TGCGCCAGCAGCTTGCGTAGCGGGCGCACCACAGATACGCAGTATTTT.

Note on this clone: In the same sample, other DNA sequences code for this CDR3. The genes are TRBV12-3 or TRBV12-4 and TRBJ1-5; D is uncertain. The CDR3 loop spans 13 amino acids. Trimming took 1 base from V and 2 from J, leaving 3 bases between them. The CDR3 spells CASSLDGNQPQHF. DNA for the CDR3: TGTGCCAGCAGTTTAGACGGCAATCAGCCCCAGCATTTT.

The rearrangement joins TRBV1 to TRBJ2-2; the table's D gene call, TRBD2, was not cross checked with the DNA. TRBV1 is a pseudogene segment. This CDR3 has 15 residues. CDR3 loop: CTSSYRLVGDGELFF. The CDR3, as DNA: TGCACCAGCAGCTACCGACTAGTCGGTGACGGGGAGCTGTTTTTT.

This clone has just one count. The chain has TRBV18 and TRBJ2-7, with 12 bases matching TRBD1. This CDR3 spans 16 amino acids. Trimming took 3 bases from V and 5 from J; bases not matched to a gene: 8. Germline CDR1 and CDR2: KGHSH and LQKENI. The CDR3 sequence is CASSPTRDRGLNEQYF. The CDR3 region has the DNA TGTGCCAGCTCACCCACGAGGGACAGGGGGCTCAACGAGCAGTACTTC.

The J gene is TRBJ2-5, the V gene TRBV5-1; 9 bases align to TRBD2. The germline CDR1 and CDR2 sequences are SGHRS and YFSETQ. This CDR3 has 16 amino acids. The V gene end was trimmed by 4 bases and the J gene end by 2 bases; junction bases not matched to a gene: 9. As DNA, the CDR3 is TGCGCCAGCAGCCCAGGACGACTAGCGGAGCAAGAGACCCAGTACTTC. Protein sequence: CASSPGRLAEQETQYF.

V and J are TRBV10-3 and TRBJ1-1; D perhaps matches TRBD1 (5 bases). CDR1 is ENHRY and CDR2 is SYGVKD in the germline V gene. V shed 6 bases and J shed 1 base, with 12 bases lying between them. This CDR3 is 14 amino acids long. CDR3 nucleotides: TGTGCCATCAGAGGGACGGCCCCGAACACTGAAGCTTTCTTT. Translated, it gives CAIRGTAPNTEAFF.

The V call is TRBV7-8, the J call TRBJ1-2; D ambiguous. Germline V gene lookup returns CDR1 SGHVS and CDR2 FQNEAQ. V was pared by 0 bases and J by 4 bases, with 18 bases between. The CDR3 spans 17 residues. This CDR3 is CASSLASTGQSSYGYTF. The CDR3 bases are TGTGCCAGCAGCTTAGCCTCCACGGGCCAAAGCTCCTATGGCTACACCTTC.

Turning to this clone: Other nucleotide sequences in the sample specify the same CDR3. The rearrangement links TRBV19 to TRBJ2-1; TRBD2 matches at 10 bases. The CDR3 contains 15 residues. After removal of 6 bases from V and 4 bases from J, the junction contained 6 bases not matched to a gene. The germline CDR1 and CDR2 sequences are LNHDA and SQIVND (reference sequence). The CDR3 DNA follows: TGTGCCAGTAGCACGACTAGCGGGTCGTACAATGAGCAGTTCTTC. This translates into CASSTTSGSYNEQFF.

In DNA, the CDR3 is TGTGCCAGCAGCCCGGTCCTAGCGGGAGTTTTCATTCAGTACTTC. It translates to CASSPVLAGVFIQYF. This sequence joins TRBV9 and TRBJ2-4, with TRBD2 matching over 10 bases. From germline, CDR1 is SGDLS and CDR2 YYNGEE. V lost 4 bases, J lost 9 bases, and 10 bases stayed unmatched. The CDR3 totals 15 residues.

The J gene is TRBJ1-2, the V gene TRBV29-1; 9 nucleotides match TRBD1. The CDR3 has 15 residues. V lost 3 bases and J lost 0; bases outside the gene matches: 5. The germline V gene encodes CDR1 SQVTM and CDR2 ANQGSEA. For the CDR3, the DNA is TGCAGCGTTGATGGGACAGGGCCTTCTAACTATGGCTACACCTTC. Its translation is CSVDGTGPSNYGYTF. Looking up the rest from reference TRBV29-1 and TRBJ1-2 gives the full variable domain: SAVISQKPSRDICQRGTSLTIQCQVDSQVTMMFWYRQQPGQSLTLIATANQGSEATYESGFVIDKFPISRPNLTFSTLTVSNMSPEDSSIYLCSVDGTGPSNYGYTFGSGTRLTVV.

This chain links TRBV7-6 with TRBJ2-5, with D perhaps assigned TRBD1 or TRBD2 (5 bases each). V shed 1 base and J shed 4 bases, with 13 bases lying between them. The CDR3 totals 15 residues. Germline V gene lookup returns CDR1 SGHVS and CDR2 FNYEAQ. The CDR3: CASSLEGLAGETQYF. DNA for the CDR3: TGTGCCAGCAGCTTAGAGGGGCTAGCAGGAGAGACCCAGTACTTC. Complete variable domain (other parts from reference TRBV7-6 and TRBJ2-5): GAGVSQSPRYKVTKRGQDVALRCDPISGHVSLYWYRQALGQGPEFLTYFNYEAQQDKSGLPNDRFSAERPEGSISTLTIQRTEQRDSAMYRCASSLEGLAGETQYFGPGTRLLVL.

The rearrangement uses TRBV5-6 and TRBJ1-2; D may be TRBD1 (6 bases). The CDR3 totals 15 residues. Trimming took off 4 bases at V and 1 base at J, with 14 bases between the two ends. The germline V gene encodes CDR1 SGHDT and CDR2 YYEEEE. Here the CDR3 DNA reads TGTGCCAGCAGCCGTTTCAACAGGGATAACTATGGCTACACCTTC. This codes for CASSRFNRDNYGYTF.

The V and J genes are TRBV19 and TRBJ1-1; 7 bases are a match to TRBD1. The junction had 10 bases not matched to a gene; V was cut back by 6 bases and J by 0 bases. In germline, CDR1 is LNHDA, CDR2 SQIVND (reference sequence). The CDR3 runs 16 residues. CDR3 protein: CASSRDSYTMNTEAFF. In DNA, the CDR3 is TGTGCCAGTAGCAGGGACAGCTACACGATGAACACTGAAGCTTTCTTT. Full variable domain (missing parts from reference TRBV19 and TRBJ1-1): DGGITQSPKYLFRKEGQNVTLSCEQNLNHDAMYWYRQDPGQGLRLIYYSQIVNDFQKGDIAEGYSVSREKKESFPLTVTSAQKNPTAFYLCASSRDSYTMNTEAFFGQGTRLTVV.

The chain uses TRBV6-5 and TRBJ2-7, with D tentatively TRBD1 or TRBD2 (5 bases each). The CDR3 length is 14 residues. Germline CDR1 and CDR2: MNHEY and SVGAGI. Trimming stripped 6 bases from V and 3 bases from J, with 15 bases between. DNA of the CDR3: TGTGCCAGCAGGGAGATCCGGGACCACTACGAGCAGTACTTC. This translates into CASREIRDHYEQYF.

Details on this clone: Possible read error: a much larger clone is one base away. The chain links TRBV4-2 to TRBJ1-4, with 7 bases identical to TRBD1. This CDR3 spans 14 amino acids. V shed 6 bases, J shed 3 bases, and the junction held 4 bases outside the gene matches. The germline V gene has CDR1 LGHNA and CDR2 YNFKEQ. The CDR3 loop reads CASSPGTANEKLFF. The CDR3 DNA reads TGTGCCAGCAGTCCCGGGACAGCTAATGAAAAACTGTTTTTT.

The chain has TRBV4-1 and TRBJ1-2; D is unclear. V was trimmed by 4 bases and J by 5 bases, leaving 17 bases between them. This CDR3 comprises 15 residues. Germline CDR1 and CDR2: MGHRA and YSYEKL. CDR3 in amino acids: CASSPFYGFGYGYTF. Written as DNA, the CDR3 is TGCGCCAGCAGCCCGTTTTACGGATTTGGGTATGGCTACACCTTC.

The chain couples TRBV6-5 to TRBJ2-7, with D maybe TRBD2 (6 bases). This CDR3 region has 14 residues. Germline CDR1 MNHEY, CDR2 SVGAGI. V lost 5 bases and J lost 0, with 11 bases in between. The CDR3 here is CASSRAGYSYEQYF. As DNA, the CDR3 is TGTGCCAGCAGTAGGGCGGGGTACTCCTACGAGCAGTACTTC.

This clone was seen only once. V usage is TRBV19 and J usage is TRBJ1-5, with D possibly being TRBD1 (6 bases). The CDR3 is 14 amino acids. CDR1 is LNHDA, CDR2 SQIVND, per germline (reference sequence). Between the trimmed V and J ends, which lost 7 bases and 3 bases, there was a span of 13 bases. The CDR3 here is CASTITGNNQPQHF. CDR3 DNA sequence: TGTGCCAGTACCATAACAGGGAACAATCAGCCCCAGCATTTT.

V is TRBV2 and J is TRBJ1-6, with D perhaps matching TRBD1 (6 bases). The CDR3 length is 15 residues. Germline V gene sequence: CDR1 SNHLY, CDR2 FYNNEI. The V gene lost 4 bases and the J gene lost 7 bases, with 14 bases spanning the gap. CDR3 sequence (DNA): TGTGCCAGCAGTGGTGCAGGGGCATCGAATTCACCCCTCCACTTT. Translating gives CASSGAGASNSPLHF.

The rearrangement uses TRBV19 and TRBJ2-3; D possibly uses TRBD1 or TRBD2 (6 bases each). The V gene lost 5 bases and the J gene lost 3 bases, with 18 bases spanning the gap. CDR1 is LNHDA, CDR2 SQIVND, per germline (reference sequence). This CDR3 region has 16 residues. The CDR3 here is CASSWGANIRTDTQYF. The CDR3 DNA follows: TGTGCCAGTAGTTGGGGGGCAAACATCCGAACAGATACGCAGTATTTT.

The CDR3 region is CASSQGSDTTNEKLFF. The DNA for the CDR3 is TGTGCCAGCAGCCAAGGCTCGGACACAACTAATGAAAAACTGTTTTTT. The rearrangement uses TRBV14 and TRBJ1-4, with D possibly matching TRBD1 (5 bases). CDR1 and CDR2 from the germline V gene are SGHDN and FVKESK. V gave up 1 base and J gave up 0 bases, with 9 bases separating them. This CDR3 contains 16 residues.